These T cell receptor beta chains were read from a single sample in a study of CXCR3-negative and CXCR3-positive naive CD8 T cells. After re-calling the 5' RACE reads, TCRdb lists one entry per CDR3 protein, DNA absent. The sample holds tens of thousands of distinct CDR3 sequences. The specimen was naive CXCR3+ CD8+ T cells from blood. The receptors come from a human donor in good health. Some clones in this sample may be carry-over from other donors' samples. CDR3s include the opening cysteine and the closing phenylalanine or tryptophan.

V: TRBV4-3
J: TRBJ2-1
CDR3: CASSQNAGGTSYNEQFF

V: TRBV19
J: TRBJ1-1
CDR3: CASSLFGSTEAFF

V: TRBV6-5
J: TRBJ1-2
CDR3: CASSYSGVNYGYTF

V: TRBV13
J: TRBJ1-1
CDR3: CASSFGQRRTNTEAFF

V: TRBV7-8
J: TRBJ1-1
CDR3: CASIQRANTEAFF

V: TRBV28
J: TRBJ1-1
CDR3: CASLENTEAFF

V: TRBV25-1
J: TRBJ2-7
CDR3: CASGQGYEQYF

V: TRBV6-2/TRBV6-3
J: TRBJ2-1
CDR3: CASSFASGYLNEQFF

V: TRBV12-3/TRBV12-4
J: TRBJ1-5
CDR3: CASSLALLANQPQHF

V: TRBV15
J: TRBJ1-1
CDR3: CATLSGDGLNTESFF

V: TRBV6-2/TRBV6-3
J: TRBJ1-1
CDR3: CASSRGENTEAFF

V: TRBV11-2
J: TRBJ2-1
CDR3: CASSLDTPRANEQFF

V: TRBV28
J: TRBJ2-4
CDR3: CASSFGDIQYF

V: TRBV24-1
J: TRBJ2-7
CDR3: CATSDSSKKYF

V: TRBV4-3
J: TRBJ2-3
CDR3: CASSQVRWTEAPADTQYF

V: TRBV4-2
J: TRBJ1-2
CDR3: CASSTTDTTNYGYTF

V: TRBV29-1
J: TRBJ2-1
CDR3: CSVDGRTSGNDLSYYNEQFF

V: TRBV25-1
J: TRBJ2-7
CDR3: CASSRSSYEQYF

V: TRBV20-1
J: TRBJ2-3
CDR3: CSALTEGDTDTQYF

V: TRBV14
J: TRBJ2-1
CDR3: CASSQGLAGEYSYNEQFF

V: TRBV29-1
J: TRBJ1-2
CDR3: CSVAQSGPSYGYTF

V: TRBV19
J: TRBJ2-1
CDR3: CASRGPNEQFF

V: TRBV28
J: TRBJ2-7
CDR3: CASRTFGLAYEQYF

V: TRBV4-1
J: TRBJ1-5
CDR3: CASSGGFNQPQHF

V: TRBV7-6
J: TRBJ1-1
CDR3: CASSYSNRVMNTEAFF

V: TRBV29-1
J: TRBJ2-3
CDR3: CSVAGGSTDTQYF

V: TRBV3-1
J: TRBJ2-3
CDR3: CASSWGQRAEDTQYF

V: TRBV4-2
J: TRBJ1-1
CDR3: CASSQEQGIDTEAFF

V: TRBV15
J: TRBJ2-1
CDR3: CATSPGARSYNEQFF

V: TRBV13
J: TRBJ1-1
CDR3: CASSLEGVNTEAFF

V: TRBV27
J: TRBJ1-2
CDR3: CASSLSTLGGRIYGYTF

V: TRBV11-3
J: TRBJ2-1
CDR3: CASSLDGTSGNEQFF

V: TRBV29-1
J: TRBJ2-3
CDR3: CSTSAWVGGDTQYF

V: TRBV28
J: TRBJ1-1
CDR3: CASSFGLNTEAFF

V: TRBV30
J: TRBJ1-4
CDR3: CAWSVETSEKLFF

V: TRBV6-2/TRBV6-3
J: TRBJ2-3
CDR3: CASSYVSSTDTQYF

V: TRBV5-6
J: TRBJ1-4
CDR3: CASSLGPPNEKLFF

V: TRBV5-5
J: TRBJ2-7
CDR3: CASDLGQGADEQYF

V: TRBV29-1
J: TRBJ2-7
CDR3: CSVAAEELYEQYF

V: TRBV5-1
J: TRBJ2-1
CDR3: CASSLAVRGSDRNEQFF

V: TRBV27
J: TRBJ2-5
CDR3: CASSSSQGTGETQYF

V: TRBV7-6
J: TRBJ2-5
CDR3: CASSLVWSSQETQYF

V: TRBV6-5
J: TRBJ2-2
CDR3: CASSFDFLGVTGELFF